Included here is one T cell receptor beta chain sequence, with context. This entry comes from a study of PD-L1 blockade in urothelial cancer. Profiling relied on immunoSEQ multiplex PCR, and the TCRdb table lists in-frame clones only, not all of them. The sample gives fewer than 40,000 clones, approximately 89% of which show up once; about 10% is in the top ten. Time point defined: pretreatment peripheral blood. The receptor was isolated from an older woman with urothelial cancer. The sequencing used PBMCs, collected around atezolizumab (anti-PD-L1) treatment.

The CDR3 nucleotides read TGTGCCAGTAGGCAACTAGCGCAATCCTACGAGCAGTACTTC. It is translated as CASRQLAQSYEQYF. The V call is TRBV19, the J call TRBJ2-7, with 7 bases that match TRBD2. CDR1 is LNHDA and CDR2 is SQIVND in the germline V gene (reference sequence). V was pared by 6 bases and J by 1 base, with 6 bases of the junction left unmatched. The CDR3 sequence is 14 residues long.